This is a list of T cell receptor beta chains from one sample in a study of cytomegalovirus exposure and HLA in healthy donors. TCRdb keeps only in-frame clones here, not all; method: immunoSEQ multiplex PCR. The sample totals 35,000 to 45,000 clones. The sequenced sample was PBMCs. The receptors here all came from a male donor in good health and CMV-seronegative. Both conserved end residues are part of each CDR3. A D gene is named only where the DNA matches it firmly. For some rows the clone size is stated as once, few or many, or as a class when expanded; others skip it.

>TRBV2|-|TRBD1|TRBJ2-2
TGTGCCAGTGGGAGGACAGGGGGCAACGGGGAGCTGTTTTTT
CASGRTGGNGELFF
>TRBV5-4|-|TRBD1|TRBJ2-2
TGTGCCAGCAGCTCTTACAGGGGGCTTGACGGGGAGCTGTTTTTT
CASSSYRGLDGELFF
>TRBV6-5|-|-|TRBJ2-1
TGTGCCAGCAGTTACACCGAGTACAATGAGCAGTTCTTC
CASSYTEYNEQFF
>TRBV27|-|-|TRBJ2-5
TGTGCCAGCAGTTTCGCTCCGGTGTACCAAGAGACCCAGTACTTC
CASSFAPVYQETQYF
>TRBV5-1|-|TRBD2|TRBJ2-1
TGCGCCAGCAGCTTGGACGGGAGGGCCCATCAGGCCTACAATGAGCAGTTCTTC
CASSLDGRAHQAYNEQFF
>TRBV7-9|-|TRBD2|TRBJ2-5
TGTGCCAGCAGCTTAGCCCTAGCGGGAGGGTTCCGGGAGAACCAGTACTTC
CASSLALAGGFRENQYF
>TRBV7-8|-|-|TRBJ2-3
TGTGCCAGCAGCTTAGCGTTGGACTCTCGCGTCGATACGCAGTATTTT
CASSLALDSRVDTQYF
>TRBV30|-|-|TRBJ2-7
TGTGCCTGGAGTGTAAAGGGGGGGTCCTACGAGCAGTACTTC
CAWSVKGGSYEQYF
>TRBV29-1|-|TRBD2|TRBJ2-7
TGCAGCGTTGGCCCTACTAGCGGGAGCTACGAGCAGTACTTC
CSVGPTSGSYEQYF
>TRBV19|-|TRBD1|TRBJ2-7
TGTGCCAGTAGTCTAGGGACAGGGGTCCCAGTCGAGCAGTACTTC
CASSLGTGVPVEQYF
>TRBV4-1|-|TRBD2|TRBJ2-1
TGCGCCAGCAGCCAGGGACCTACTAGCGGGGAAAACAATGAGCAGTTCTTC
CASSQGPTSGENNEQFF
>TRBV5-6|-|-|TRBJ2-5
TGTGCCAGCAGCTTGGGTTTAATCGGGGAGACCCAGTACTTC
CASSLGLIGETQYF
>TRBV4-3|-|-|TRBJ1-1
TGCGCCAGCAGCCAAGAGCCTGCCGGCACTGAAGCTTTCTTT
CASSQEPAGTEAFF
>TRBV5-6|-|-|TRBJ1-5
TGTGCCAGCAGCTTGAGGACTCGGGCGGGGTATCAGCCCCAGCATTTT
CASSLRTRAGYQPQHF
>TRBV28|-|TRBD1|TRBJ2-5
TGTGCCACCGACAGGGGTCGAGAGACCCAGTACTTC
CATDRGRETQYF
>TRBV28|-|TRBD2|TRBJ2-1
TGTGCCAGCAGTTTATTAGCGGGAGGAGGAAATGAGCAGTTCTTC
CASSLLAGGGNEQFF
>TRBV6-6|-|-|TRBJ2-5
TGTGCCAGCAGCCAGGGGGGTAGCCAAGAGACCCAGTACTTC
CASSQGGSQETQYF
>TRBV19|-|-|TRBJ1-1
TGTGCCAGTAACCATGGGCCTGAAGCTTTCTTT
CASNHGPEAFF
>TRBV6-5|-|-|TRBJ2-3
TGTGCCAGCAGTTACATTCGGGGAGGCACAGATACGCAGTATTTT
CASSYIRGGTDTQYF
>TRBV7-2|-|-|TRBJ2-1
TGTGCCAGCAGCTTAAGGCGGGATTTCTACAATGAGCAGTTCTTC
CASSLRRDFYNEQFF
>TRBV5-1|-|-|TRBJ1-2
TGCGCCAGCAGCGTGGCCGGGACTATTGCTTATGGCTACACCTTC
CASSVAGTIAYGYTF
>TRBV6-6|-|TRBD2|TRBJ2-1
TGTGCCAGCAGTCAGAGCGGGGATGAGCAGTTCTTC
CASSQSGDEQFF
>TRBV7-3|-|TRBD1|TRBJ1-1
TGTGCCAGCAGCTTACTCCGACAGGGGGCGGGATCGTATTTGAACACTGAAGCTTTCTTT
CASSLLRQGAGSYLNTEAFF
>TRBV19|-|-|TRBJ2-3
TGTGCCAGTAGTATCGGACAGCCAGATACGCAGTATTTT
CASSIGQPDTQYF
>TRBV7-9|-|-|TRBJ2-7
TGTGCCAGCAGCTTAGTGGGCAGCTCCTACGAGCAGTACTTC
CASSLVGSSYEQYF
>TRBV18|-|TRBD2|TRBJ2-5
TGTGCCAGCGGGCCGGGACTAGCGGGATCAAGGACGGAGACCCAGTACTTC
CASGPGLAGSRTETQYF
>TRBV9|-|TRBD2|TRBJ2-5
TGTGCCAGCAGCATAAGGACTAGCGGGGCGGGCGAGACCCAGTACTTC
CASSIRTSGAGETQYF
>TRBV28|-|-|TRBJ1-2
TGTGCCAGCAGTCCGCCGGGGGACTATGGCTACACCTTC
CASSPPGDYGYTF
>TRBV5-1|-|-|TRBJ1-2
TGCGCCAGCAGCCTAGGACAGTATGGCTACACCTTC
CASSLGQYGYTF
>TRBV2|-|TRBD1|TRBJ2-3
TGTGCCAGCAGTGCACAGGGGGTAAGCACAGATACGCAGTATTTT
CASSAQGVSTDTQYF
>TRBV6-4|-|-|TRBJ2-3
TGTGCCAGCAGTGAGGCAGGGGATGGGAGCACAGATACGCAGTATTTT
CASSEAGDGSTDTQYF
>TRBV28|medium-sized|-|TRBJ2-7
TGTGCCAGCAGTTTCTCCGGCTACGAGCAGTACTTC
CASSFSGYEQYF
>TRBV29-1|-|TRBD1|TRBJ2-2
TGCAGCGTGGGACAGACGAACACCGGGGAGCTGTTTTTT
CSVGQTNTGELFF
>TRBV18|-|-|TRBJ2-1
TGTGCCAGCTCACCGTACAGGGACAATGAGCAGTTCTTC
CASSPYRDNEQFF
>TRBV7-6|-|-|TRBJ1-6
TGTGCCAGCAGCTTAGGCCAGGGTGTGGGTTCACCCCTCCACTTT
CASSLGQGVGSPLHF
>TRBV11-2|-|TRBD1|TRBJ1-1
TGTGCCAGCAGCCCTGGGACAGGAGGAGGAGCTTTCTTT
CASSPGTGGGAFF
>TRBV9|-|-|TRBJ2-1
TGTGCCAGCAGCGTAGGTGGACAGAGCAACAATGAGCAGTTCTTC
CASSVGGQSNNEQFF
>TRBV27|-|TRBD2|TRBJ2-5
TGTGCCAGCACCCTACAGCGGGGAGGGAGGGAGACCCAGTACTTC
CASTLQRGGRETQYF
>TRBV11-3|-|-|TRBJ2-1
TGTGCCAGCAGCTTTTTGGGCGATGAGCAGTTCTTC
CASSFLGDEQFF
>TRBV7-2|-|-|TRBJ1-5
TGTGCCAGCAGCTTAGCCTCCCCGGGCCCTCGGGGTCAGCCCCAGCATTTT
CASSLASPGPRGQPQHF
>TRBV19|-|-|TRBJ1-4
TGTGCCAGTAGTGCCCTACAGGTTGCAACTAATGAAAAACTGTTTTTT
CASSALQVATNEKLFF
>TRBV11-3|-|-|TRBJ2-2
TGTGCCAGCAGCTGGACTGGGAGTGCGAACACCGGGGAGCTGTTTTTT
CASSWTGSANTGELFF
>TRBV19|-|TRBD1|TRBJ1-2
TGTGCCAGTAGTATCATAGGGGGCGATGGCTACACCTTC
CASSIIGGDGYTF
>TRBV6-6|-|-|TRBJ2-3
TGTGCCAGCAAATCTGGGGGGAGCACAGATACGCAGTATTTT
CASKSGGSTDTQYF
>TRBV7-3|-|TRBD2|TRBJ2-1
TGTGCCAGCAGCTTAGGCGGGAGGGAGTATGAGCAGTTCTTC
CASSLGGREYEQFF
>TRBV18|-|TRBD1|TRBJ1-4
TGTGCCAGCTCACCATTGGCAGGGGGAACTTCAACTAATGAAAAACTGTTTTTT
CASSPLAGGTSTNEKLFF
>TRBV11-3|-|-|TRBJ2-7
TGTGCCAGCAGCCTAAGCCCAGCGGTGGACGAGCAGTACTTC
CASSLSPAVDEQYF
>TRBV7-2|-|TRBD2|TRBJ2-1
TGTGCCAGCAGCGACCAAGGACTAGCGCCCAACAATGAGCAGTTCTTC
CASSDQGLAPNNEQFF
>TRBV9|-|TRBD2|TRBJ2-1
TGTGCCAGCAGCCGGGGAGCTAGCGGGAGTGTTGAGCAGTTCTTC
CASSRGASGSVEQFF
>TRBV27|-|TRBD1|TRBJ2-2
TGTGCCAGCAGTGCACAGGGGGCGGTCACCGGGGAGCTGTTTTTT
CASSAQGAVTGELFF
>TRBV6-6|-|TRBD1|TRBJ1-3
TGTGCCAGCAGTCAGACAGGGTTTGGAAACACCATATATTTT
CASSQTGFGNTIYF
>TRBV19|-|TRBD1|TRBJ2-3
TGTGCCAGTAGTTTTTCCTTTCGAACAGGGGGGCCCACAGATACGCAGTATTTT
CASSFSFRTGGPTDTQYF
>TRBV6-5|-|-|TRBJ1-4
TGTGCCAGCAGTTACGATGGGAAAGTCGGAGGTGAAAAACTGTTTTTT
CASSYDGKVGGEKLFF
>TRBV6-6|-|-|TRBJ1-5
TGTGCCAGCAGCGCGCGCTCGGGGGGACATCAGCCCCAGCATTTT
CASSARSGGHQPQHF
>TRBV5-1|-|-|TRBJ2-1
TGCGCCAGCAGGGGACTTGTACATGAGCAGTTCTTC
CASRGLVHEQFF
>TRBV7-9|-|-|TRBJ1-4
TGTGCCAGCAGCTTTTCTTCGGGTGCCCCCGCGGAGGAAAAACTGTTTTTT
CASSFSSGAPAEEKLFF
>TRBV4-1|-|-|TRBJ1-2
TGCGCCAGCAGCCTGACTCGGGGGGGCCTGCAATATGGCTACACCTTC
CASSLTRGGLQYGYTF
>TRBV11-2|-|-|TRBJ2-7
TGTGCCAGCAGGGCCCTGGGGGGTCCCTACGAGCAGTACTTC
CASRALGGPYEQYF
>TRBV6-6|-|-|TRBJ2-5
TGTGCCAGCTGCATAGGACAGTTACAAGAGACCCAGTACTTC
CASCIGQLQETQYF
>TRBV2|-|-|TRBJ1-5
TGTGCCAGCAGCAGGGCTAATCAGCCCCAGCATTTT
CASSRANQPQHF